The 26 T cell receptor beta chains in this list originate from one sample, sequenced in a study of response to subunit inactivated influenza vaccine. TCRdb itself ran the RT-PCR reads through MiXCR, one entry per CDR3 protein. The sample holds more than 500,000 distinct CDR3 sequences; around 10% are singletons and the top ten take approximately 9.9%. These data were also filed under a second study, of T cells expressing NK-cell markers. As that report states: UMIs accompanied the 5'RACE template switching by which TCR beta cDNA was made.

Sample: PBMCs from blood, taken on the day of vaccination. These receptors came from a man aged 50 to 60 who received an inactivated influenza vaccine.

This clonotype occurred many times. The chain carries TRBV12-3 or TRBV12-4 and TRBJ2-7; 11 bases line up with TRBD2. V lost 3 bases to trimming and J lost 7 bases; unmatched junction nucleotides: 5. The CDR3 is 14 residues long. The CDR3 is CASSFLAGGYEQYF. The DNA for the CDR3 is TGTGCCAGCAGTTTTCTAGCGGGGGGATATGAGCAGTACTTC.

This clonotype was seen only a few times. V and J are TRBV4-3 and TRBJ2-2; D gene uncertain. There are 16 residues in the CDR3. V shed 1 base and J shed 5 bases, with 14 bases lying between them. Per germline, CDR1 LGHNA and CDR2 YSLEER. The CDR3, as DNA: TGCGCCAGCAGCCAAGCCGGGTCCCTTCTAACCGGGGAGCTGTTTTTT. This gives the protein CASSQAGSLLTGELFF.

This clonotype was counted only a few times. The rearrangement uses TRBV20-1 and TRBJ1-1; TRBD1 might be the D (6 bases). Trimming left V 3 bases short and J 2 bases short, with 13 bases between. CDR3 length: 14 amino acids. CDR1 DFQATT and CDR2 SNEGSKA come from the germline V gene (reference sequence). This CDR3 is CSASPQGINTEAFF. Here the CDR3 DNA reads TGCAGTGCTAGCCCACAGGGTATCAACACTGAAGCTTTCTTT.

This clonotype was detected a few times. The CDR3 loop reads CATSSRDNPYEQYF. The CDR3 DNA reads TGTGCCACCAGTAGCCGGGACAACCCCTACGAGCAGTACTTC. This chain connects TRBV15 to TRBJ2-7; weak D call: TRBD1 (6 bases). Trimming took 6 bases from V and 2 from J, leaving 14 bases between them. The CDR3 is made up of 14 amino acids. CDR1 and CDR2 from the germline V gene are LNHNV and YYDKDF (reference sequence).

This chain connects TRBV7-2 to TRBJ1-6; D gene uncertain. The CDR3 is 14 residues long. Germline CDR1 and CDR2: SGHTA and FQGNSA. V gave up 7 bases and J gave up 8 bases, with 15 bases separating them. The CDR3 sequence is CASTLEGWDSPLHF. CDR3 nucleotide sequence: TGTGCCAGCACCCTAGAAGGTTGGGATTCACCCCTCCACTTT.

The chain recombines TRBV23-1 with TRBJ2-2; D is perhaps TRBD1 or TRBD2 (5 bases each). TRBV23-1 is an ORF, with its function uncertain. Between the trimmed V and J ends, which lost 2 bases and 3 bases, there was a span of 10 bases. The CDR3 consists of 15 residues. The CDR3 loop is CASSQLGEDTGELFF. Here the CDR3 DNA reads TGCGCCAGCAGTCAACTGGGGGAAGACACCGGGGAGCTGTTTTTT.

Many counts were recorded for this clonotype. This chain connects TRBV4-3 to TRBJ2-5; D uncertain. V lost 1 base and J 2 bases, leaving 8 bases between the germline ends. The CDR3 runs 14 residues. CDR1 and CDR2 from the germline V gene are LGHNA and YSLEER. CDR3 DNA sequence: TGCGCCAGCAGCCAAGGTCCGGAGCAAGAGACCCAGTACTTC. It codes for CASSQGPEQETQYF.

There are a few counts of this clonotype. V gene TRBV6-5 combines with J gene TRBJ2-7; 7 bases align to TRBD2. This CDR3 comprises 17 residues. V was clipped by 0 bases and J by 2 bases; unmatched bases: 10. Per the germline V gene, CDR1 is MNHEY and CDR2 is SVGAGI. The CDR3 DNA reads as TGTGCCAGCAGTTACTCGGGGACTACCGACCCCCCCTACGAGCAGTACTTC. It is translated as CASSYSGTTDPPYEQYF.

The sample holds a few counts of this clonotype. The CDR3 loop reads CSARDQRDTVVYEQYF. DNA of the CDR3: TGCAGTGCTAGAGATCAGAGAGACACGGTGGTTTACGAGCAGTACTTC. This chain uses TRBV20-1 with TRBJ2-7; no firm D call. CDR3 length: 16 residues. V dropped 0 bases and J dropped 4 bases, with 19 bases sitting between them. Germline V CDR1 and CDR2: DFQATT, SNEGSKA (reference sequence).

The V gene is TRBV4-2, the J gene TRBJ2-7; a weak D match, TRBD2 (6 bases). The CDR3 loop spans 17 amino acids. Germline V gene sequence: CDR1 LGHNA, CDR2 YNFKEQ. The V end was cut by 0 bases, the J end by 0 bases, with 15 bases between. Here the CDR3 reads CASSQDGRRGNSYEQYF. Written as DNA, the CDR3 is TGTGCCAGCAGCCAAGATGGGCGACGGGGGAACTCCTACGAGCAGTACTTC.

This clonotype was picked up a small number of times. The chain has TRBV4-3 and TRBJ2-7, with 7 bases that match TRBD2. V was pared by 0 bases and J by 2 bases, with 1 base of the junction left unmatched. The CDR3 loop spans 14 amino acids. CDR1 and CDR2 from the germline V gene are LGHNA and YSLEER. CDR3 region: CASSQERETYEQYF. In DNA, the CDR3 is TGCGCCAGCAGCCAAGAGCGGGAGACCTACGAGCAGTACTTC.

This clonotype was seen at least ten times. The chain is built from TRBV6-1 and TRBJ2-1, with D possibly TRBD2 on 5 matching bases. V shed 6 bases and J shed 3 bases, with 9 bases lying between them. CDR1 is MNHNS, CDR2 SASEGT, per germline. This CDR3 has 13 residues. The CDR3 DNA sequence: TGTGCCAGCAGCAATCGGGGCTACAATGAGCAGTTCTTC. Translated: CASSNRGYNEQFF.

This sequence joins TRBV7-2 and TRBJ2-7; 10 bases are shared with TRBD1. Losses at the gene ends were 6 bases for V and 4 bases for J; bases not matched to a gene: 9. The CDR3 spans 15 residues. Germline values: CDR1 SGHTA, CDR2 FQGNSA. The CDR3 sequence is CASRTVGTGVYEQYF. The DNA of the CDR3 is TGTGCCAGCAGAACTGTTGGGACAGGGGTTTACGAGCAGTACTTC.

This clonotype was detected many times. The chain is built from TRBV29-1 and TRBJ2-1; D call uncertain. The CDR3 extends over 11 amino acids. Germline V CDR1 and CDR2: SQVTM, ANQGSEA. Trimming stripped 8 bases from V and 0 bases from J, with 5 bases between. CDR3 in DNA: TGCAGCTCCGGCTCCTACAATGAGCAGTTCTTC. Translating it yields CSSGSYNEQFF.

This clonotype was detected only a few times. V usage is TRBV14 and J usage is TRBJ2-3; the D gene is possibly TRBD2 (6 bases). Germline values: CDR1 SGHDN, CDR2 FVKESK. This CDR3 is 15 amino acids long. Trimming took off 1 base at V and 4 bases at J, with 12 bases between the two ends. In nucleotides, the CDR3 is TGTGCCAGCAGCCAAGGACTAGAATCCCCAGATACGCAGTATTTT. Protein sequence: CASSQGLESPDTQYF.

This clonotype was seen a handful of times. The chain recombines TRBV6-2 or TRBV6-3 with TRBJ2-3; D possibly corresponds to TRBD2 (5 bases). In germline, CDR1 is MNHEY, CDR2 SVGEGT. V was trimmed by 8 bases and J by 4 bases, leaving 10 bases between them. This CDR3 region has 12 residues. In DNA form, the CDR3 reads TGTGCCAGCGGGAGTTTCCCAGATACGCAGTATTTT. Amino acids: CASGSFPDTQYF.

This clonotype occurred a few times. The chain couples TRBV6-2 or TRBV6-3 to TRBJ2-5; D may be TRBD2 (6 bases). Germline CDR1 MNHEY, CDR2 SVGEGT. Trimming took 7 bases from V and 5 from J, leaving 20 bases between them. CDR3 length: 15 amino acids. CDR3: CASTGGAAVAETQYF. CDR3 bases: TGTGCCAGCACCGGAGGGGCGGCAGTGGCGGAGACCCAGTACTTC.

For this clonotype: At one of its ends the junction is not consistent with the germline gene, which may arise from a read error. The chain is built from TRBV7-2 and TRBJ1-1; maybe TRBD1 (6 bases). CDR1 and CDR2 (germline): SGHTA, FQGNSA. This CDR3 is built from 14 residues. The CDR3 sequence: CASRTGHLNNEAFF. Written as DNA, the CDR3 is TGTGCCAGCAGGACGGGACACTTGAACAATGAAGCTTTCTTT.

This clonotype was seen more than once but under ten times. The chain links TRBV28 to TRBJ2-5; D is unclear. CDR1 MDHEN and CDR2 SYDVKM come from the germline V gene. The CDR3 has 13 residues. V was clipped by 1 base and J by 5 bases, with 8 bases between them. The CDR3 DNA follows: TGTGCCAGCAGTTTATTCGTAGGGGAGACCCAGTACTTC. Translation: CASSLFVGETQYF.

V usage is TRBV9 and J usage is TRBJ1-6; D possibly corresponds to TRBD1 (6 bases). The CDR3 totals 16 residues. Germline V gene lookup returns CDR1 SGDLS and CDR2 YYNGEE. V lost 3 bases and J 0 bases, leaving 10 bases between the germline ends. The CDR3 nucleotides are TGTGCCAGCAGCGAGAGGGGGGTCTCCTATAATTCACCCCTCCACTTT. This translates into CASSERGVSYNSPLHF.

The chain joins TRBV24-1 to TRBJ2-1; D is tentatively TRBD1 or TRBD2 (6 bases each). The CDR3 has 12 residues. Trimming pared 4 bases from V and 9 bases from J, leaving 9 bases between. Looked up from germline, CDR1 is KGHDR and CDR2 is SFDVKD. CDR3 in DNA: TGTGCCACCAGTGAAAGGGGGGCTGAGCAGTTCTTC. Translated, it gives CATSERGAEQFF.

V usage is TRBV28 and J usage is TRBJ2-1; perhaps TRBD1 as D (6 bases). The CDR3 has 14 residues. V was trimmed by 4 bases and J by 2 bases, leaving 9 bases between them. Germline CDR1 reads MDHEN; CDR2 reads SYDVKM. CDR3 sequence reads: CASSYQGPYNEQFF. The CDR3 DNA reads as TGTGCCAGCAGTTATCAGGGGCCCTACAATGAGCAGTTCTTC.

This clonotype was counted only a few times. V usage is TRBV29-1 and J usage is TRBJ2-3, with D unresolved. V shed 0 bases and J shed 8 bases, with 6 bases lying between them. The V gene's germline CDR1 is SQVTM and CDR2 ANQGSEA. CDR3 length equals 11 residues. CDR3 residues: CSVEDEVTQYF. CDR3 sequence (DNA): TGCAGCGTTGAAGATGAGGTTACGCAGTATTTT.

Written as DNA, the CDR3 is TGTGCCAGCAGTGGGATTCTACAGAGTTATGGCTACACCTTC. Its translation is CASSGILQSYGYTF. The genes are TRBV12-3 or TRBV12-4 and TRBJ1-2; unclear D gene. This CDR3 region has 14 residues. The ends were cut back, 5 bases at V and 5 bases at J, with 15 bases in the middle.

This clonotype has only a few counts. This chain uses TRBV11-2 with TRBJ2-3, with D perhaps matching TRBD1 or TRBD2 (5 bases each). The germline V gene has CDR1 SGHAT and CDR2 FQNNGV. This CDR3 has 15 residues. V lost 8 bases to trimming and J lost 4 bases, with 19 bases between them. The CDR3 DNA reads as TGTGCCAGCCGCTCCGGGGCCCTAGACTCAGATACGCAGTATTTT. It specifies CASRSGALDSDTQYF. The whole variable domain, filled in from reference TRBV11-2 and TRBJ2-3, reads EAGVAQSPRYKIIEKRQSVAFWCNPISGHATLYWYQQILGQGPKLLIQFQNNGVVDDSQLPKDRFSAERLKGVDSTLKIQPAKLEDSAVYLCASRSGALDSDTQYFGPGTRLTVL.

In this sample, this clonotype turned up many times. This chain uses TRBV2 with TRBJ2-5, with TRBD2 as a possible D gene (5 bases). V gave up 6 bases and J gave up 2 bases, with 10 bases separating them. There are 13 residues in the CDR3. The germline V gene encodes CDR1 SNHLY and CDR2 FYNNEI. As DNA, the CDR3 is TGTGCCAGCAGATCTGACTATCAAGAGACCCAGTACTTC. The encoded protein is CASRSDYQETQYF.